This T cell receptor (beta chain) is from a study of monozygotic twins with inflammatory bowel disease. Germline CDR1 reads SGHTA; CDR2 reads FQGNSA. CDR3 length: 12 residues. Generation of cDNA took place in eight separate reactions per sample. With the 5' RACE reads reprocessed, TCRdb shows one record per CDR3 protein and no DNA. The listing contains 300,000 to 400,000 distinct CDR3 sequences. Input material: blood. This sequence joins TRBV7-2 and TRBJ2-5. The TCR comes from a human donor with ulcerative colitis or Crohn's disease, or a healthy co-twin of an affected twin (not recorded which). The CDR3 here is CASRGFGETQYF. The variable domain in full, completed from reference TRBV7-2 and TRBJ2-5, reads GAGVSQSPSNKVTEKGKDVELRCDPISGHTALYWYRQSLGQGLEFLIYFQGNSAPDKSGLPSDRFSAERTGGSVSTLTIQRTQQEDSAVYLCASRGFGETQYFGPGTRLLVL.